This TCR beta chain was retrieved from a study of blood T cells in healthy people across ages. The study, taken as a whole, reports: Older age coincided with a roughly linear decline in TCR beta diversity per million T cells. Without sorted subsets, naive and antigen-experienced compartments could not be conclusively compared.

A remark on this clonotype: Its antigen is unknown.

The CDR3 consists of 15 residues. CDR1 is SGHTA and CDR2 is FQGNSA in the germline V gene. The use of a sample-barcoded 5' primer and a J-beta primer mix characterized a second PCR of roughly 6 to 11 cycles. Each CDR3 protein is one row after TCRdb ran MiXCR on the 5' RACE reads. The data show under 1,000,000 distinct CDR3 sequences, 35% to 40% seen once. Healthy Caucasian individuals from Russia aged 6 to 90 served as donors. Total RNA, at least 6 micrograms per sample, came from PBMCs. The chain couples TRBV7-2 to TRBJ2-5; D is perhaps TRBD1 (6 bases). The J call is doubtful: the DNA matches TRBJ2-7 better. This receptor was obtained from a man aged 18 to 30 in good health. Sequenced material: blood. The CDR3 is CASSLKWGLSTEQYF. Written as DNA, the CDR3 is TGTGCCAGCAGCTTAAAGTGGGGGCTTAGCACCGAGCAGTACTTC.